Shown below are 8 T cell receptor beta chains from a single sample sequenced in a study of CD8+CD57+ T cells in acquired aplastic anemia. Genomic DNA acted as the template from which TCR beta VDJ combination and CDR3 sequence profiling were carried out. TCRdb re-called the reads with MiXCR, one entry per CDR3 protein. This sample carries some 410,000 distinct CDR3 sequences, around 72% of them seen once, and the ten largest clones take approximately 4%. Sequencing was done on a sample of sorted CD4+, CD8+, or CD8+CD57+ T cells (not recorded which) from PBMCs. The source is a human donor in good health, serving as a control.

Concerning this clonotype: One end of the junction fails to match germline, which may point to a read error. The chain combines TRBV5-1 with TRBJ1-1; D unclear. This CDR3 is 14 amino acids long. In germline, CDR1 is SGHRS, CDR2 YFSETQ. Here the CDR3 reads CASSLERVKTEAFF. In nucleotides, the CDR3 is TGTGCCAGCAGCTTAGAAAGGGTGAAGACTGAAGCTTTCTTT.

In regard to this clonotype: The junction differs from germline at one of its ends, possibly a read error. The genes are TRBV7-3 and TRBJ2-5; TRBD2 is a possible D gene (6 bases). The assigned J gene may be wrong: the sequence end matches TRBJ2-1 better. CDR3 length equals 14 residues. Germline values: CDR1 SGHTA, CDR2 FQGTGA. The CDR3 bases are TGTGCCAGCAGCGCGGGACCCAGGTTCAATGACCAGTTCTTC. Its protein product is CASSAGPRFNDQFF.

This clonotype was detected many times. The CDR3 region is CAWGLGGSGANVLTF. CDR3 DNA sequence: TGTGCCTGGGGCCTCGGAGGCTCTGGGGCCAACGTCCTGACTTTC. V usage is TRBV30 and J usage is TRBJ2-6; a weak D match, TRBD2 (5 bases). The V gene lost 5 bases and the J gene lost 0 bases, with 11 bases spanning the gap. CDR1 is GTSNPN, CDR2 SVGIG, per germline (reference sequence). This CDR3 contains 15 residues.

V usage is TRBV20-1 and J usage is TRBJ1-2; D may be TRBD1 (5 bases). From germline, CDR1 is DFQATT and CDR2 SNEGSKA (reference sequence). This CDR3 contains 12 residues. Trimming pared 5 bases from V and 12 bases from J, leaving 19 bases between. Here the CDR3 reads CSAQRGRSTDTF. Here the CDR3 DNA reads TGCAGTGCTCAGAGGGGTAGGAGCACTGACACCTTC.

This clonotype was detected once. Germline and junction disagree at one end, which may indicate a read error. V usage is TRBV2 and J usage is TRBJ1-4; perhaps TRBD1 as D (5 bases). Germline loops: CDR1 SNHLY, CDR2 FYNNEI. The CDR3 consists of 15 residues. The CDR3 region has the DNA TGTGCCAGCAGAGGGGAGGGTGGTATGAATGAAAAGCTGTTTTTT. Translation gives CASRGEGGMNEKLFF.

This clonotype was recorded a few times. A much larger clone lies one base from this, so it may be a read error. V gene TRBV5-1 combines with J gene TRBJ2-5; D ambiguous. Germline V gives CDR1 SGHRS, CDR2 YFSETQ. The CDR3 consists of 14 residues. CDR3 DNA sequence: TGCGCCAGCAGCTTCGCCGACCGCCAAGGGACCCAGTACTTC. This encodes CASSFADRQGTQYF.

This chain connects TRBV5-1 to TRBJ2-5, with a tentative D call TRBD2 (7 bases). Trimming left V 2 bases short and J 1 base short, with 21 bases between. Germline loops: CDR1 SGHRS, CDR2 YFSETQ. The CDR3 is 18 residues long. The CDR3 sequence: CASSFPGRDTDGQETQYF. The CDR3 bases are TGCGCCAGCAGCTTCCCAGGGAGGGACACAGACGGCCAAGAGACCCAGTACTTC.

Note on this clonotype: This could be a read error, since a much larger clone is one nucleotide away. Likely a read error: the CDR3 ends without its conserved phenylalanine or tryptophan. The genes are TRBV12-3 or TRBV12-4 and TRBJ1-5; 9 bases match TRBD1. This CDR3 spans 14 amino acids. J lost 6 bases, V lost 6 bases, and 6 bases had no gene match. The DNA of the CDR3 is TGTGCCAGCAGCCGCACAGGGGGCGGTCAGCCCCAGCATCTT. It encodes CASSRTGGGQPQHL.